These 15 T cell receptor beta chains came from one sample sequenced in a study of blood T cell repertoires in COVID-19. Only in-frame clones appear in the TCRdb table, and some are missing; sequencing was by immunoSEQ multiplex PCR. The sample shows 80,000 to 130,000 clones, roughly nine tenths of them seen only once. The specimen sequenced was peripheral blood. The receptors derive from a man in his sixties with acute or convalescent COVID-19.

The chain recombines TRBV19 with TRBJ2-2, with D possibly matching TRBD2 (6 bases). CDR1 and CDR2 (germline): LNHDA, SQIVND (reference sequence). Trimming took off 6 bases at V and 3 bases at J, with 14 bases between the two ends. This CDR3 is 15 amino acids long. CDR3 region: CASRGRLADTGELFF. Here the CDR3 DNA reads TGTGCCAGTAGAGGGAGATTAGCGGACACCGGGGAGCTGTTTTTT. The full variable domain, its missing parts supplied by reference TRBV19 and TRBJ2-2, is DGGITQSPKYLFRKEGQNVTLSCEQNLNHDAMYWYRQDPGQGLRLIYYSQIVNDFQKGDIAEGYSVSREKKESFPLTVTSAQKNPTAFYLCASRGRLADTGELFFGEGSRLTVL.

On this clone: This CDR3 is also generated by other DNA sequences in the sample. The CDR3 nucleotides are TGTGCCAGTAGTAGCAGGGGGAGGGAGACCCAGTACTTC. This translates into CASSSRGRETQYF. The chain couples TRBV19 to TRBJ2-5, with D maybe TRBD1 (7 bases). CDR1 is LNHDA and CDR2 is SQIVND in the germline V gene (reference sequence). The CDR3 extends over 13 amino acids. The V end lost 4 bases, the J end lost 5 bases, and 11 bases lay between the germline ends.

CDR3 amino acids: CASGLVEGGYSNTGELFF. CDR3 bases: TGTGCTAGTGGTTTGGTTGAAGGGGGCTACTCGAACACCGGGGAGCTGTTTTTT. This chain uses TRBV12-5 with TRBJ2-2; 7 nucleotides line up with TRBD1. The V gene's germline CDR1 is LGHNT and CDR2 FRNRAP. Trimming cost V 0 bases and J 0 bases; bases outside gene matches: 7. The length of the CDR3 is 18 residues.

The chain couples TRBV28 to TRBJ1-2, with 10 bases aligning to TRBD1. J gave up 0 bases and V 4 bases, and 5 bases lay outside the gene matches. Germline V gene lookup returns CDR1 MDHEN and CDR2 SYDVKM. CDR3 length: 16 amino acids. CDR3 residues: CASSWTGGLANYGYTF. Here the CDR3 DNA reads TGTGCCAGCAGTTGGACAGGGGGTCTAGCTAACTATGGCTACACCTTC.

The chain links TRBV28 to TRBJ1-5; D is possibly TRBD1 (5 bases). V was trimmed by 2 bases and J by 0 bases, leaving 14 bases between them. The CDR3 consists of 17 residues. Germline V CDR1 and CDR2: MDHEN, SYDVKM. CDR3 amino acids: CASSLGGSGFSNQPQHF. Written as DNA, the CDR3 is TGTGCCAGCAGTTTAGGGGGGTCAGGCTTTAGCAATCAGCCCCAGCATTTT.

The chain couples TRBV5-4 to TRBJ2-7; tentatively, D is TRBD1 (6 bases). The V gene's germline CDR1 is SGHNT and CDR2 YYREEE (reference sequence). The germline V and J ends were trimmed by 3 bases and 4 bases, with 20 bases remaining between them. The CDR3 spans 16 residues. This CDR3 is CASSSADRQSEYEQYF. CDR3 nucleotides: TGTGCCAGCAGCTCAGCAGACAGGCAATCGGAGTACGAGCAGTACTTC.

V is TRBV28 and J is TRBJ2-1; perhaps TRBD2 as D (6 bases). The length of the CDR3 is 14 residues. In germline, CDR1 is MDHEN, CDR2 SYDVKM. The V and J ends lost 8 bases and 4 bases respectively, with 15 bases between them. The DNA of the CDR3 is TGTGCCAGCGGGCGCGGAGGGCCTTACAATGAGCAGTTCTTC. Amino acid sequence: CASGRGGPYNEQFF.

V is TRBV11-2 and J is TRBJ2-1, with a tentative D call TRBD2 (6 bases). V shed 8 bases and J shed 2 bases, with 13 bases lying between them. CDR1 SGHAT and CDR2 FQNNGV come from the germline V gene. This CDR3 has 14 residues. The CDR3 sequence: CASRERSTYNEQFF. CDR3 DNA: TGTGCCAGCCGGGAGCGGAGTACCTACAATGAGCAGTTCTTC.

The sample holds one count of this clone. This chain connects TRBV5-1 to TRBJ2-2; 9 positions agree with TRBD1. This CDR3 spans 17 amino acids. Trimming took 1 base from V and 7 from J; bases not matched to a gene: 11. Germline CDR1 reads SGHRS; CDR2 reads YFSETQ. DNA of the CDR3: TGCGCCAGCAGCTTGTTGGCAGGGACAGGGTCTGTCGGGGAGCTGTTTTTT. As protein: CASSLLAGTGSVGELFF.

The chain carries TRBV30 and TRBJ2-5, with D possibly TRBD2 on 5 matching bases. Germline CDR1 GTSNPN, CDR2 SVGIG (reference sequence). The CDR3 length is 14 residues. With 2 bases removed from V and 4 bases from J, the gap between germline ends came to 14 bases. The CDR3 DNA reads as TGTGCCTGGAGTCCCGGCTGGAGCGGAGAGACCCAGTACTTC. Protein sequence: CAWSPGWSGETQYF.

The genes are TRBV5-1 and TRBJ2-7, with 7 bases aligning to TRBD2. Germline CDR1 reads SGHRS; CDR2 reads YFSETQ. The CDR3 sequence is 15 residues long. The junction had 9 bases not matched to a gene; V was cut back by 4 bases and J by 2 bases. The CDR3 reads CASSLGVAGAYEQYV. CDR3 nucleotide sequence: TGCGCCAGCAGCCTCGGGGTAGCGGGTGCCTACGAGCAGTACGTC.

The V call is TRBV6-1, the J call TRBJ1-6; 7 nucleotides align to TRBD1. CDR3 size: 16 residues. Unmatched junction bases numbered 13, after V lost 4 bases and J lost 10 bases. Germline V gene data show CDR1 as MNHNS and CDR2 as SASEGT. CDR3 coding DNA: TGTGCCAGCAGTGCTTTTAAGACAGGGTCTGGCTCACCCCTCCACTTT. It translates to CASSAFKTGSGSPLHF.

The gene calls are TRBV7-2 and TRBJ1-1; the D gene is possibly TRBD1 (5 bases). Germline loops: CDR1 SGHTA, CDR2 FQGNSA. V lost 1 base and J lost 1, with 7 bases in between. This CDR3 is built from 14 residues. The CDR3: CASSLGTTNTEAFF. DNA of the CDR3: TGTGCCAGCAGCTTAGGGACAACGAACACTGAAGCTTTCTTT. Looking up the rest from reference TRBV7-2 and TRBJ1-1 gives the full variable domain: GAGVSQSPSNKVTEKGKDVELRCDPISGHTALYWYRQSLGQGLEFLIYFQGNSAPDKSGLPSDRFSAERTGGSVSTLTIQRTQQEDSAVYLCASSLGTTNTEAFFGQGTRLTVV.

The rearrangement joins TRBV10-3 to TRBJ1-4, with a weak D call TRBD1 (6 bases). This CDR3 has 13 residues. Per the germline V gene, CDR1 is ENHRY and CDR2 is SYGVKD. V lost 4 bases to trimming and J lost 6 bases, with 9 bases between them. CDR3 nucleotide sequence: TGTGCCATCAGTGGAGGGGGGGATGAAAAACTGTTTTTT. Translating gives CAISGGGDEKLFF.

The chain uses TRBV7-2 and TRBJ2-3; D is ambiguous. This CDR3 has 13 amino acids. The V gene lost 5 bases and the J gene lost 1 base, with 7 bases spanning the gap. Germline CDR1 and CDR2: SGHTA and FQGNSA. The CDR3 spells CASSPPGTDTQYF. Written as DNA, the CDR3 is TGTGCCAGCAGCCCCCCCGGCACAGATACGCAGTATTTT.